This paragraph covers one T cell receptor (beta chain) sequence. This entry belongs to a study of T cell responses to AZD1222 COVID-19 vaccine. Some clones are missing from TCRdb's copy, which holds only in-frame ones; the method was immunoSEQ multiplex PCR. The profile covers over 140,000 clones, with about 92% appearing a single time and about 3.7% taken by the ten largest. V lost 7 bases and J 5 bases, leaving 5 bases between the germline ends. The CDR3 has 10 residues. Germline-derived CDR1 and CDR2 are MDHEN and SYDVKM. This chain uses TRBV28 with TRBJ1-1; D gene ambiguous. This specimen consisted of peripheral blood, obtained 28 days after the second AZD1222 dose. This sequence was found in an adult who received the AZD1222 COVID-19 vaccine. The CDR3 bases are TGTGCCAGCACGAGGACTGAAGCTTTCTTT. It translates to CASTRTEAFF. The full variable domain, with the rest looked up from reference TRBV28 and TRBJ1-1, is DVKVTQSSRYLVKRTGEKVFLECVQDMDHENMFWYRQDPGLGLRLIYFSYDVKMKEKGDIPEGYSVSREKKERFSLILESASTNQTSMYLCASTRTEAFFGQGTRLTVV.